This T cell receptor beta chain originates from a study of T-cell reconstitution after alpha-beta-depleted transplantation in children. A TCRbeta library incorporating unique molecular identifiers was prepared. TCRdb called the PCR reads again in MiXCR, with one record for every CDR3 protein. The data show about 400,000 distinct CDR3 sequences, 20% seen once. The CDR3 covers 15 residues. Trimming took off 2 bases at V and 7 bases at J, with 18 bases between the two ends. CDR1 and CDR2 (germline): SGHTA, FQGNSA. This chain joins TRBV7-2 and TRBJ2-7, with TRBD2 as a possible D gene (6 bases). The TCR originated in a human donor who donated a stem cell graft to a child with acute myeloid leukemia. Specimen: PBMCs from the stem cell graft donor, collected from the stem cell graft. The CDR3 sequence is CASSLPLGLASEQYF. CDR3 DNA sequence: TGTGCCAGCAGCTTACCCCTGGGACTGGCCTCAGAGCAGTACTTC.